This TCR beta chain emerged from a study of cytomegalovirus exposure and HLA in healthy donors. This table comes from immunoSEQ multiplex PCR, and its TCRdb copy is limited to in-frame clones, with some not included. Of 150,000 to 200,000 clones listed, about 80% are singletons. Germline V gene sequence: CDR1 SGHDT, CDR2 YYEEEE. The CDR3 contains 15 residues. The V and J ends lost 0 bases and 0 bases respectively, with 7 bases between them. What was sequenced was PBMCs. The V and J genes are TRBV5-6 and TRBJ2-1; D unclear. The receptor's source is a young man in good health and CMV-seropositive. CDR3 nucleotide sequence: TGTGCCAGCAGCTTGGGAGTGAGCTCCTACAATGAGCAGTTCTTC. Its translation: CASSLGVSSYNEQFF.